The 17 T cell receptor beta chains below were found in one sample sequenced in a study of cytomegalovirus exposure and HLA in healthy donors. This table comes from immunoSEQ multiplex PCR, and its TCRdb copy is limited to in-frame clones, with some not included. The sample yields approximately 160,000 clones, nearly 90% seen once. The sequenced sample was PBMCs. The receptors originated from a man aged 18 to 30 in good health and CMV-seropositive.

The chain couples TRBV9 to TRBJ1-3, with D unresolved. V lost 2 bases, J lost 0 bases, and 9 bases lay in between. The CDR3 loop spans 15 amino acids. The germline V gene has CDR1 SGDLS and CDR2 YYNGEE. The CDR3, as DNA: TGTGCCAGCAGCGTTAACTTCGGCTCTGGAAACACCATATATTTT. This codes for CASSVNFGSGNTIYF.

This chain joins TRBV4-1 and TRBJ2-1; 9 bases map to TRBD2. V lost 0 bases, J lost 2 bases, and 11 bases stayed unmatched. The CDR3 totals 19 residues. The V gene's germline CDR1 is MGHRA and CDR2 YSYEKL. CDR3 coding DNA: TGCGCCAGCAGCCAAGATCAGAGCGGGAGGTACACTGCCTACAATGAGCAGTTCTTC. Translation gives CASSQDQSGRYTAYNEQFF.

The rearrangement uses TRBV28 and TRBJ1-2, with D perhaps matching TRBD1 (6 bases). Germline CDR1 and CDR2: MDHEN and SYDVKM. Trimming left V 3 bases short and J 4 bases short, with 12 bases between. The CDR3 spans 14 residues. CDR3 sequence (DNA): TGTGCCAGCAGTTTTAGACAGGCAGTCTATGGCTACACCTTC. Protein sequence: CASSFRQAVYGYTF.

The chain has TRBV5-8 and TRBJ2-1; 10 nucleotides align to TRBD2. The trim removed 4 bases at V and 10 bases at J, leaving 2 bases unmatched. There are 12 residues in the CDR3. Germline-derived CDR1 and CDR2 are SGHTS and YDEGEE. DNA for the CDR3: TGTGCCAGCAGCGGGACTAGCGAGGAGCAGTTCTTC. Translation: CASSGTSEEQFF. The full variable domain, in which reference TRBV5-8 and TRBJ2-1 provide the parts outside the CDR3, is EAGVTQSPTHLIKTRGQQATLRCSPISGHTSVYWYQQALGLGLQFLLWYDEGEERNRGNFPPRFSGRQFPNYSSELNVNALELEDSALYLCASSGTSEEQFFGPGTRLTVL.

V usage is TRBV28 and J usage is TRBJ2-7; TRBD1 matches 9 bases. CDR1 MDHEN and CDR2 SYDVKM come from the germline V gene. The V and J ends lost 6 bases and 5 bases, in that order; junction bases with no gene match: 8. The CDR3 covers 14 residues. The CDR3 region has the DNA TGTGCCAGCAGCACCCGGGACAGGGACCACGAGCAGTACTTC. Encoded protein: CASSTRDRDHEQYF.

The rearrangement uses TRBV25-1 and TRBJ2-1, with 11 bases lining up with TRBD2. Trimming at V came to 6 bases and at J to 6 bases, leaving 7 bases not matched to a gene. The CDR3 covers 15 residues. Germline V gene data show CDR1 as MGHDK and CDR2 as SYGVNS. The chain's CDR3 is CASRNLAGGGNEQFF. DNA for the CDR3: TGTGCCAGCAGGAATCTAGCGGGAGGAGGCAATGAGCAGTTCTTC. Full variable domain (outside the CDR3, taken from reference TRBV25-1 and TRBJ2-1): EADIYQTPRYLVIGTGKKITLECSQTMGHDKMYWYQQDPGMELHLIHYSYGVNSTEKGDLSSESTVSRIRTEHFPLTLESARPSHTSQYLCASRNLAGGGNEQFFGPGTRLTVL.

The CDR3 spells CASSFFRRTGSYEQYF. Written as DNA, the CDR3 is TGTGCCAGCAGTTTCTTTAGGAGGACAGGTTCCTACGAGCAGTACTTC. This chain uses TRBV28 with TRBJ2-7; 7 nucleotides line up with TRBD1. The CDR3 is 16 amino acids. Germline loops: CDR1 MDHEN, CDR2 SYDVKM. With V trimmed by 3 bases and J by 1 base, 9 bases remained unmatched.

The rearrangement links TRBV27 to TRBJ2-2; 12 nucleotides agree with TRBD2. In germline, CDR1 is MNHEY, CDR2 SMNVEV (reference sequence). Trimming took 0 bases from V and 7 from J; bases not matched to a gene: 6. The CDR3 totals 17 residues. The CDR3 DNA is TGTGCCAGCAGTTTATCCCGGACTAGCGGGATGGTCGGGGAGCTGTTTTTT. Protein sequence: CASSLSRTSGMVGELFF.

CDR3 in amino acids: CATGQGRGETQYF. As DNA, the CDR3 is TGTGCCACGGGACAGGGAAGAGGAGAGACCCAGTACTTC. The rearrangement joins TRBV19 to TRBJ2-5; 9 bases are a match to TRBD1. The V segment lost 10 bases and the J segment 4 bases; nucleotides outside the gene matches: 7. Germline V gene data show CDR1 as LNHDA and CDR2 as SQIVND (reference sequence). The CDR3 length is 13 residues. Based on the CDR3 plus reference TRBV19 and TRBJ2-5, the full variable domain is DGGITQSPKYLFRKEGQNVTLSCEQNLNHDAMYWYRQDPGQGLRLIYYSQIVNDFQKGDIAEGYSVSREKKESFPLTVTSAQKNPTAFYLCATGQGRGETQYFGPGTRLLVL.

V and J are TRBV5-1 and TRBJ2-3; 13 bases map to TRBD2. The germline CDR1 and CDR2 sequences are SGHRS and YFSETQ. Unmatched junction bases numbered 2, after V lost 3 bases and J lost 1 base. This CDR3 is built from 16 residues. CDR3 sequence reads: CASSWGLAGRTDTQYF. CDR3 in DNA: TGCGCCAGCAGCTGGGGACTAGCGGGGCGCACAGATACGCAGTATTTT.

V is TRBV27 and J is TRBJ2-2, with a tentative D call TRBD1 (5 bases). V was trimmed by 3 bases and J by 2 bases, leaving 10 bases between them. Per germline, CDR1 MNHEY and CDR2 SMNVEV (reference sequence). The CDR3 runs 15 residues. The CDR3 sequence: CASSFGRGNTGELFF. CDR3 nucleotide sequence: TGTGCCAGCAGTTTTGGTAGGGGAAACACCGGGGAGCTGTTTTTT.

The chain links TRBV19 to TRBJ1-2, with a weak D call TRBD1 (6 bases). Germline assignment: CDR1 LNHDA and CDR2 SQIVND (reference sequence). CDR3 length equals 15 residues. The V and J ends lost 5 bases and 2 bases respectively, with 15 bases between them. The CDR3 sequence is CASSPREGVNYGYTF. CDR3 DNA: TGTGCCAGTAGTCCACGGGAGGGGGTGAACTATGGCTACACCTTC. Supplemented by reference TRBV19 and TRBJ1-2, the full variable domain reads DGGITQSPKYLFRKEGQNVTLSCEQNLNHDAMYWYRQDPGQGLRLIYYSQIVNDFQKGDIAEGYSVSREKKESFPLTVTSAQKNPTAFYLCASSPREGVNYGYTFGSGTRLTVV.

The chain recombines TRBV7-3 with TRBJ1-1, with unresolved D. V gave up 3 bases and J gave up 1 base, with 6 bases separating them. The CDR3 is 13 amino acids. From germline, CDR1 is SGHTA and CDR2 FQGTGA. The DNA for the CDR3 is TGTGCCAGCAGCTTGCAGAAGAACACTGAAGCTTTCTTT. It translates to CASSLQKNTEAFF.

V and J are TRBV13 and TRBJ1-5; 11 nucleotides agree with TRBD1. J lost 3 bases, V lost 4 bases, and 5 bases had no gene match. The CDR3 has 16 residues. Germline V gene sequence: CDR1 PRHDT, CDR2 FYEKMQ (reference sequence). CDR3 sequence reads: CASSYRDRGTNQPQHF. The CDR3 nucleotides read TGTGCCAGCAGCTACCGGGACAGGGGGACCAATCAGCCCCAGCATTTT.

This clone has ten or more counts. The J gene is TRBJ2-1, the V gene TRBV27; possibly TRBD1 for D (6 bases). Germline lookup yields CDR1 MNHEY and CDR2 SMNVEV (reference sequence). The V gene lost 5 bases and the J gene lost 2 bases, with 25 bases spanning the gap. The length of the CDR3 is 19 residues. The CDR3 sequence: CASSGGTFRLVKAYNEQFF. CDR3 DNA sequence: TGTGCCAGCAGTGGGGGCACATTTCGGCTAGTTAAGGCCTACAATGAGCAGTTCTTC.

The chain combines TRBV2 with TRBJ2-7; unclear D gene. CDR1 and CDR2 (germline): SNHLY, FYNNEI. Trimming removed 4 bases at V and 7 bases at J, with 17 bases between. This CDR3 is built from 14 residues. CDR3 in amino acids: CASSVSPQREEQYF. The CDR3 nucleotides read TGTGCCAGCAGTGTTTCCCCGCAGCGTGAAGAGCAGTACTTC.

This rearrangement joins TRBV27 to TRBJ2-7, with TRBD2 matching over 7 bases. CDR1 is MNHEY and CDR2 is SMNVEV in the germline V gene (reference sequence). V lost 6 bases to trimming and J lost 0 bases; unmatched junction nucleotides: 11. The CDR3 loop spans 16 amino acids. CDR3 sequence: CASRIRAGLNSYEQYF. The CDR3 region has the DNA TGTGCCAGCAGGATCCGAGCGGGACTAAACTCCTACGAGCAGTACTTC.